The 23 T cell receptor beta chains below all came from one sample that was sequenced in a study of post-analysis software for immune sequencing data. Findings of the study overall: Among five TRBV segments more frequent in patients than controls were TRBV5-6, TRBV5-1 and TRBV20-1.

Researchers reported that TCR beta cDNA libraries carried unique molecular identifiers. TCRdb called the PCR reads again in MiXCR, with one record for every CDR3 protein. Among 650,000 to 850,000 distinct CDR3 sequences listed, around 53% were seen once. No cognate antigen is known for these TCRs. Source material: blood. These receptors came from a girl between 10 and 17 years old with multiple sclerosis.

This clonotype was counted a few times. This rearrangement joins TRBV12-3 or TRBV12-4 to TRBJ2-3, with TRBD2 matching over 10 bases. V was pared by 7 bases and J by 5 bases, with 15 bases of the junction left unmatched. CDR3 length: 17 residues. The CDR3 nucleotides read TGTGCCAGCACCCGCGGTGGGACTAGCGAGAAGGTAGATACGCAGTATTTT. The encoded protein is CASTRGGTSEKVDTQYF.

The genes are TRBV6-1 and TRBJ1-6, with 8 bases that match TRBD1. The CDR3 extends over 14 amino acids. Germline V gene lookup returns CDR1 MNHNS and CDR2 SASEGT. J was trimmed by 6 bases and V by 6 bases; bases with no gene match: 4. The CDR3 nucleotides are TGTGCCAGCAGAAACGACAGGGGTAATTCACCCCTCCACTTT. Translation gives CASRNDRGNSPLHF.

This rearrangement joins TRBV7-8 to TRBJ1-2; 8 positions match TRBD1. V shed 8 bases, J shed 2 bases, and the junction held 7 bases outside the gene matches. There are 14 residues in the CDR3. CDR1 is SGHVS and CDR2 is FQNEAQ in the germline V gene. This CDR3 reads CASARTGNNYGYTF. The CDR3 region has the DNA TGTGCCAGCGCACGGACAGGGAACAACTATGGCTACACCTTC.

With respect to this clonotype: A read error may produce the germline difference seen at one junction end. The chain couples TRBV5-1 to TRBJ1-2; D is possibly TRBD1 (5 bases). Germline V gene lookup returns CDR1 SGHRS and CDR2 YFSETQ. The CDR3 length is 12 residues. Here the CDR3 reads CACSREKYGYTF. In DNA, the CDR3 is TGCGCCTGCAGCAGGGAAAAATATGGCTACACCTTC.

This clonotype was seen ten or more times. The genes are TRBV29-1 and TRBJ2-7, with 8 bases aligning to TRBD1. The CDR3 loop spans 12 amino acids. Germline loops: CDR1 SQVTM, CDR2 ANQGSEA. V trimming: 4 bases; J trimming: 2 bases; junction bases outside the gene matches: 1. The CDR3 spells CSVGTGTYEQYF. The DNA for the CDR3 is TGCAGCGTTGGGACAGGGACCTACGAGCAGTACTTC.

The chain recombines TRBV6-6 with TRBJ2-3; 8 nucleotides match TRBD1. The V gene's germline CDR1 is MNHNY and CDR2 SVGAGI (reference sequence). CDR3 length equals 15 residues. V gave up 6 bases and J gave up 0 bases; unmatched junction bases: 5. CDR3 residues: CASRPTGASTDTQYF. Written as DNA, the CDR3 is TGTGCCAGCAGGCCGACAGGGGCTAGCACAGATACGCAGTATTTT.

This clonotype was detected a few times. For the CDR3, the DNA is TGTGCCAGCAGTTATTCGGCCGAGCAGTACTTC. This sequence encodes CASSYSAEQYF. The V call is TRBV6-2 or TRBV6-3, the J call TRBJ2-7; D unclear. V was pared by 3 bases and J by 6 bases, with 6 bases between. Germline V lookup: CDR1 MNHEY, CDR2 SVGEGT. This CDR3 is built from 11 residues.

This clonotype came up a few times. The chain recombines TRBV18 with TRBJ2-7; perhaps TRBD2 as D (5 bases). The better agreement between TRBJ2-5 and the DNA end casts doubt on the J call. This CDR3 has 14 amino acids. CDR1 is KGHSH and CDR2 is LQKENI in the germline V gene. CDR3 nucleotide sequence: TGTGCCAGCTCGCCAGTCTTCGGGAAAGAGACCCAGTACTTC. Translated, it gives CASSPVFGKETQYF.

The gene calls are TRBV20-1 and TRBJ2-7; a weak D match, TRBD2 (6 bases). Trimming took 0 bases from V and 1 from J, leaving 19 bases between them. The CDR3 is 17 amino acids. In germline, CDR1 is DFQATT, CDR2 SNEGSKA (reference sequence). The CDR3 DNA sequence: TGCAGTGCTAGAGATTTCCGTGGTGGAGGGAGGTCCTACGAGCAGTACTTC. Translating it yields CSARDFRGGGRSYEQYF.

This clonotype has just a few counts. The chain links TRBV7-9 to TRBJ2-7, with D possibly TRBD1 on 5 matching bases. The CDR3 sequence is 12 residues long. Between the trimmed V and J ends, which lost 5 bases and 2 bases, there was a span of 7 bases. CDR1 SEHNR and CDR2 FQNEAQ come from the germline V gene (reference sequence). Here the CDR3 DNA reads TGTGCCAGCAGCGCGACAGCCTACGAGCAGTACTTC. Encoded protein: CASSATAYEQYF.

The V gene is TRBV25-1, the J gene TRBJ2-5, with TRBD1 matching 9 bases. V dropped 7 bases and J dropped 11; count of bases not matched to a gene: 17. CDR1 is MGHDK and CDR2 is SYGVNS in the germline V gene. CDR3 size: 15 residues. CDR3 amino acids: CASTTGKQGAWEQYF. In DNA, the CDR3 is TGTGCCAGCACCACGGGGAAACAGGGGGCTTGGGAGCAGTACTTC.

The V call is TRBV20-1, the J call TRBJ2-3, with TRBD2 matching over 12 bases. Trimming at V came to 5 bases and at J to 4 bases, leaving 10 bases not matched to a gene. Per germline, CDR1 DFQATT and CDR2 SNEGSKA (reference sequence). CDR3 length: 16 residues. CDR3 in DNA: TGCAGTGCTCCCGCTCTCGGACTAGCGGGACCAGATACGCAGTATTTT. This encodes CSAPALGLAGPDTQYF.

This clonotype showed up just a few times. V is TRBV3-1 and J is TRBJ2-2; D is unresolved. The CDR3 length is 13 residues. The V gene lost 4 bases and the J gene lost 5 bases, with 8 bases spanning the gap. Germline V gene lookup returns CDR1 LGHDT and CDR2 YNNKEL (reference sequence). CDR3 sequence: CASSRTGTGELFF. The CDR3 coding sequence is TGTGCCAGCAGCCGGACGGGTACCGGGGAGCTGTTTTTT.

The V and J genes are TRBV11-2 and TRBJ2-1; no clear D. CDR3 length: 13 amino acids. Germline V CDR1 and CDR2: SGHAT, FQNNGV. V was clipped by 4 bases and J by 7 bases, with 11 bases between them. The CDR3 loop reads CASSSRVGNEQFF. The CDR3 nucleotides are TGTGCCAGCAGCTCCCGAGTGGGGAATGAGCAGTTCTTC. The entire variable domain, with the rest obtained from reference TRBV11-2 and TRBJ2-1, is as follows: EAGVAQSPRYKIIEKRQSVAFWCNPISGHATLYWYQQILGQGPKLLIQFQNNGVVDDSQLPKDRFSAERLKGVDSTLKIQPAKLEDSAVYLCASSSRVGNEQFFGPGTRLTVL.

This clonotype was counted between two and nine times. This chain joins TRBV5-1 and TRBJ2-7, with 7 bases matching TRBD2. With 4 bases clipped from V and 2 bases from J, the junction kept 12 bases outside the gene matches. CDR1 is SGHRS and CDR2 is YFSETQ in the germline V gene. The CDR3 loop spans 16 amino acids. CDR3 DNA: TGCGCCAGCAGCGCCGAAACGGGGGGTGTTCCCTACGAGCAGTACTTC. Amino acid sequence: CASSAETGGVPYEQYF.

Only a few counts were recorded for this clonotype. The genes are TRBV20-1 and TRBJ1-5, with D unresolved. V was clipped by 1 base and J by 7 bases, with 8 bases between them. Germline loops: CDR1 DFQATT, CDR2 SNEGSKA (reference sequence). The CDR3 is 12 residues long. DNA for the CDR3: TGCAGTGCTAGAGTCGGAGACCAGCCCCAGCATTTT. Encoded protein: CSARVGDQPQHF.

The CDR3, as DNA: TGCAGCGTTGAGGGGCGGGCAGGGGTGAACTATGGCTACACCTTC. Its translation is CSVEGRAGVNYGYTF. V and J are TRBV29-1 and TRBJ1-2; a possible D gene is TRBD1 (6 bases). There are 15 residues in the CDR3. Trimming took off 3 bases at V and 2 bases at J, with 16 bases between the two ends. Germline lookup yields CDR1 SQVTM and CDR2 ANQGSEA.

On this clonotype: A read error may produce the germline difference seen at one junction end. The V and J genes are TRBV29-1 and TRBJ2-7; D gene uncertain. The CDR3 covers 11 residues. CDR1 and CDR2 from the germline V gene are SQVTM and ANQGSEA. The CDR3 DNA reads as TGCAGCATTGAAGATTTAGGACAGCAGTACTTC. It codes for CSIEDLGQQYF.

This clonotype was counted between two and nine times. The rearrangement uses TRBV20-1 and TRBJ2-1, with D possibly TRBD2 on 7 matching bases. With 5 bases removed from V and 6 bases from J, the gap between germline ends came to 23 bases. The CDR3 totals 16 residues. CDR1 DFQATT and CDR2 SNEGSKA come from the germline V gene (reference sequence). CDR3: CSASLVLRRGGNEQFF. The DNA for the CDR3 is TGCAGTGCTTCTTTAGTTCTCCGGAGGGGGGGCAATGAGCAGTTCTTC.

V usage is TRBV27 and J usage is TRBJ1-6, with 7 bases that match TRBD1. CDR1 and CDR2 (germline): MNHEY, SMNVEV (reference sequence). The CDR3 runs to 18 residues. The V gene end was trimmed by 1 base and the J gene end by 1 base; junction bases not matched to a gene: 7. For the CDR3, the DNA is TGTGCCAGCAGTTTATTCTCAGGGGGGACATCCTATAATTCACCCCTCCACTTT. Translation gives CASSLFSGGTSYNSPLHF.

This clonotype was seen a single time. The J gene is TRBJ1-1, the V gene TRBV20-1, with 7 bases matching TRBD1. V was pared by 7 bases and J by 7 bases, with 21 bases of the junction left unmatched. The germline CDR1 and CDR2 sequences are DFQATT and SNEGSKA (reference sequence). The CDR3 runs to 16 residues. DNA of the CDR3: TGCAGTGTACGAAGAGGCCCGGACAGGCCAACAAGTGAAGCTTTCTTT. Its translation is CSVRRGPDRPTSEAFF.

The rearrangement uses TRBV5-1 and TRBJ2-7; the D gene is possibly TRBD2 (5 bases). This CDR3 contains 14 residues. V shed 0 bases and J shed 5 bases, with 12 bases lying between them. Per germline, CDR1 SGHRS and CDR2 YFSETQ. CDR3 loop: CASSLARGLNEQYF. CDR3 coding DNA: TGCGCCAGCAGCTTGGCCAGAGGGTTGAACGAGCAGTACTTC. Full variable domain (rest looked up from reference TRBV5-1 and TRBJ2-7): KAGVTQTPRYLIKTRGQQVTLSCSPISGHRSVSWYQQTPGQGLQFLFEYFSETQRNKGNFPGRFSGRQFSNSRSEMNVSTLELGDSALYLCASSLARGLNEQYFGPGTRLTVT.

The chain recombines TRBV7-9 with TRBJ2-1, with D perhaps matching TRBD1 (6 bases). The CDR3 has 13 residues. Trimming shortened V by 5 bases and J by 7 bases, and 12 bases separated the two germline ends. Germline assignment: CDR1 SEHNR and CDR2 FQNEAQ (reference sequence). CDR3 loop: CASSATGQNEQFF. As DNA, the CDR3 is TGTGCCAGCAGCGCAACCGGACAGAATGAGCAGTTCTTC.